The rows below give T cell receptor beta chains drawn from one sample of a study of blood T cells in healthy people across ages. TCRdb re-called the 5' RACE reads through MiXCR, storing one row per CDR3 protein. The table includes 750,000 to 950,000 distinct CDR3 sequences, around 29% detected once. These same data were also listed under a study on T cells of mothers and their children.

Sequenced sample: blood. These receptors were taken from a woman in her 40s in good health. CDR3s include the opening cysteine and the closing phenylalanine or tryptophan. A D gene is named only where the DNA matches it firmly. Clone size is shown for a subset of rows, as once, few, many or a class of expanded clone.

d_call	clone_size	j_call	v_call	cdr3_nt	cdr3_aa
TRBD1	.	TRBJ1-1	TRBV5-1	TGCGCCAGCAGCGACCGGAACAGGGGGCTGTTTAGGAACACTGAAGCTTTCTTT	CASSDRNRGLFRNTEAFF
.	few	TRBJ2-1	TRBV12-3/TRBV12-4	TGTGCCAGCAGTTTTCTGGACAATGAGCAGTTCTTC	CASSFLDNEQFF
TRBD1	.	TRBJ2-4	TRBV9	TGTGCCAGCAGCCCGGGAGAGTGGGGACAGGGCGGCGGGCAGTACTTC	CASSPGEWGQGGGQYF
.	many	TRBJ2-1	TRBV7-2	TGTGCCAGCAGCTGGCAGGAAAGCTCCTACAATGAGCAGTTCTTC	CASSWQESSYNEQFF
.	few	TRBJ2-4	TRBV5-6	TGTGCCAGCAGCTTGGAGCGAGCCTGGGTCCAGTACTTC	CASSLERAWVQYF
TRBD2	many	TRBJ2-5	TRBV4-3	TGCGCCAGCAGCCAAGATCTAGCGGGGGGGCAAGAGACCCAGTACTTC	CASSQDLAGGQETQYF
.	.	TRBJ1-1	TRBV20-1	TGCAGTGCTAGAGGAACAGAAGGAGCTTTCTTT	CSARGTEGAFF
TRBD1	.	TRBJ2-7	TRBV20-1	TGCAGTGCTAGAGACCCGACAGGGATAAGCAACGAGCAGTACTTC	CSARDPTGISNEQYF
.	.	TRBJ1-2	TRBV27	TGTGCCAGCAGTTCTGGCGGAGCAGGGAGCTATGGCTACACCTTC	CASSSGGAGSYGYTF
.	many	TRBJ2-4	TRBV6-2/TRBV6-3	TGTGCCAGCAGTTATGACCAGGGGGGAGAAGCCAAAAACATTCAGTACTTC	CASSYDQGGEAKNIQYF
.	few	TRBJ1-4	TRBV6-1	TGTGCCAGCAGTGAACAGTTTTTGGAAAAACTGTTTTTT	CASSEQFLEKLFF
.	.	TRBJ1-6	TRBV6-2/TRBV6-3	TGTGCCAGCAGTTACAGGACAGCGAATTCACCCCTCCACTTT	CASSYRTANSPLHF
TRBD2	.	TRBJ2-1	TRBV12-3/TRBV12-4	TGTGCCAGCAGTTTTTGGACTAGCGGTAACAATGAGCAGTTCTTC	CASSFWTSGNNEQFF
.	few	TRBJ1-2	TRBV7-2	TGTGCCAGCAGCCCTAACACGGCTAACTATGGCTACACCTTC	CASSPNTANYGYTF
.	.	TRBJ2-3	TRBV28	TGTGCCAGCAGTTTATGGCCCTCATTCGGGGCGACAGATACGCAGTATTTT	CASSLWPSFGATDTQYF
TRBD2	many	TRBJ2-5	TRBV29-1	TGCAGCGTTGACAGAGGACTAGCGGAAGAGACCCAGTACTTC	CSVDRGLAEETQYF
TRBD1	.	TRBJ2-7	TRBV7-2	TGTGTCAGCAGCTTACAAGGGACAGATTCCTACGGGCAGTACTTC	CVSSLQGTDSYGQYF
.	many	TRBJ2-4	TRBV24-1	TGTGCCACCAGTGATGCCCGGGGCCAAAACATTCAGTACTTC	CATSDARGQNIQYF
.	.	TRBJ2-3	TRBV6-4	TGTGCCAGCAGTGACTCGATTTTGCGGTTTAGCACAGATACGCAGTATTTT	CASSDSILRFSTDTQYF
.	few	TRBJ1-4	TRBV7-9	TGTGCCAGCAGCTTATTACAGGGAAAATTTGGTGAAAAACTGTTTTTT	CASSLLQGKFGEKLFF
TRBD1	.	TRBJ1-2	TRBV7-2	TGTGCCAGCAGCACCGGACAGGGGGCCTTCTATGGCTACACCTTC	CASSTGQGAFYGYTF
TRBD2	few	TRBJ2-5	TRBV5-1	TGCGCCAGCAACCTAGCGGGGGGGTCACAAGAGACCCAGTACTTC	CASNLAGGSQETQYF
TRBD1	many	TRBJ1-5	TRBV5-6	TGTGCCAGCAGCTTGGGGACAGGGTACAATCAGCCCCAGCATTTT	CASSLGTGYNQPQHF
.	.	TRBJ1-5	TRBV15	TGTGCCACCAGCAATGACTTACGGGGGAATGGTCAGCCCCAGCATTTT	CATSNDLRGNGQPQHF
.	few	TRBJ1-5	TRBV12-3/TRBV12-4	TGTGCCAGCAGTCCGGACACGAATCAGCCCCAGCATTTT	CASSPDTNQPQHF
.	.	TRBJ2-7	TRBV28	TGTGCCAGCACCTCACTTGCCGGGCAGAGCTCCTACGAGCAGTACTTC	CASTSLAGQSSYEQYF
TRBD2	.	TRBJ2-5	TRBV12-3/TRBV12-4	TGTGCCAGCAGCCGTGGGTCTAGCGGAGCTCAAGAGACCCAGTACTTC	CASSRGSSGAQETQYF
TRBD2	.	TRBJ2-3	TRBV5-1	TGCGCCAGCAGCACCACCCCGGGACTAGCGGGGGGAGATACGCAGTATTTT	CASSTTPGLAGGDTQYF
.	few	TRBJ1-2	TRBV20-1	TGCAGTGCACTGGACGCAGGCCAGAACTATGGCTACACCTTC	CSALDAGQNYGYTF
.	.	TRBJ1-2	TRBV7-2	TGTGCCAGCAGCCCCCAGGGTAACGGGTGGGGTGGCTACACCTTC	CASSPQGNGWGGYTF
.	few	TRBJ1-1	TRBV4-3	TGCGCCAGCAGCCAACCGGGAGCGAACACTGAAGCTTTCTTT	CASSQPGANTEAFF
TRBD2	.	TRBJ2-3	TRBV20-1	TGCAGTGCTAGTACCCGACTAGCGGGGGGGCCGGGGTTTTTAGATACGCAGTATTTT	CSASTRLAGGPGFLDTQYF
.	.	TRBJ2-5	TRBV20-1	TGCAGTGCTAGAGGACCGGGTCCCGGCCAAGAGACCCAGTACTTC	CSARGPGPGQETQYF